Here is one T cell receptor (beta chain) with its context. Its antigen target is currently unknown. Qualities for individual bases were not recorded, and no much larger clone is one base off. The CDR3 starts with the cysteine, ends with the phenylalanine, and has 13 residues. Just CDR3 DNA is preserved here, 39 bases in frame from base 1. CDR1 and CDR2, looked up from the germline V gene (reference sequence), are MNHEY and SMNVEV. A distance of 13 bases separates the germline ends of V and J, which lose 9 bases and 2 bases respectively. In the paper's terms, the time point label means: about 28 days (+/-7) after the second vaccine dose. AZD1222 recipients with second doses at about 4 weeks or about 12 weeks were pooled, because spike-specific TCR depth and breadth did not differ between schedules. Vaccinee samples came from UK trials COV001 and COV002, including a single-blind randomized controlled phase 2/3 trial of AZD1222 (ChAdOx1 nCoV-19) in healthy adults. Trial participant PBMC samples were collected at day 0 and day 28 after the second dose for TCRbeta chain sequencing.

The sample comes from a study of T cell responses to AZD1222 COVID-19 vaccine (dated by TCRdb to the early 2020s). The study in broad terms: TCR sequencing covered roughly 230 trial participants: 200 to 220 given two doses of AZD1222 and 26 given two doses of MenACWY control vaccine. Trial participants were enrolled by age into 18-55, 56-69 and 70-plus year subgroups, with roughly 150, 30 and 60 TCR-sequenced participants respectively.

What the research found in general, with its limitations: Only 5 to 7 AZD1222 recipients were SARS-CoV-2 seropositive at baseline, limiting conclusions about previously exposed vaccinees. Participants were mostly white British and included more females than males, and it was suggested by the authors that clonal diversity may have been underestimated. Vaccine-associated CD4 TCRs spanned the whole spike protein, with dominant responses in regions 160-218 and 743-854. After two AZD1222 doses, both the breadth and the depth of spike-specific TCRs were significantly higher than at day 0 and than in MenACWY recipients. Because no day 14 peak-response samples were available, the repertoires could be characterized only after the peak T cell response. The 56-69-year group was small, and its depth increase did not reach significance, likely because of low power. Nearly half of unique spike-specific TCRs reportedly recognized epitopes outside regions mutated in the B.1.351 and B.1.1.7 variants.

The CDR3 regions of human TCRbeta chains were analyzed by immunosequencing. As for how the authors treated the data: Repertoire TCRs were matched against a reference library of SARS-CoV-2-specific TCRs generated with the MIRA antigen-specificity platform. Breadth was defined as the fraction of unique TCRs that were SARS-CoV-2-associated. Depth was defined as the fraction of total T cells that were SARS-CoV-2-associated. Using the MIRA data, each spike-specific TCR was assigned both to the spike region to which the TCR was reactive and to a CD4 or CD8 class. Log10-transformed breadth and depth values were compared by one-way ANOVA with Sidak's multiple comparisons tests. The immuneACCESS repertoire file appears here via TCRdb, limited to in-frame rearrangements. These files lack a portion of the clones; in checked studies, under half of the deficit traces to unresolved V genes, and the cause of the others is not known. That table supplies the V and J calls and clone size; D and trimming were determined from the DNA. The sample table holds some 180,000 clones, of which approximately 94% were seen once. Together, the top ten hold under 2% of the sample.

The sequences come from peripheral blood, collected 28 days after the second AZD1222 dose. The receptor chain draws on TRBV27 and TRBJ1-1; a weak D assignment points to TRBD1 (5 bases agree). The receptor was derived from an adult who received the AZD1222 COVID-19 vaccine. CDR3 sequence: CASGLRDNTEAFF. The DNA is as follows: TGTGCCAGTGGACTTAGGGACAACACTGAAGCTTTCTTT.